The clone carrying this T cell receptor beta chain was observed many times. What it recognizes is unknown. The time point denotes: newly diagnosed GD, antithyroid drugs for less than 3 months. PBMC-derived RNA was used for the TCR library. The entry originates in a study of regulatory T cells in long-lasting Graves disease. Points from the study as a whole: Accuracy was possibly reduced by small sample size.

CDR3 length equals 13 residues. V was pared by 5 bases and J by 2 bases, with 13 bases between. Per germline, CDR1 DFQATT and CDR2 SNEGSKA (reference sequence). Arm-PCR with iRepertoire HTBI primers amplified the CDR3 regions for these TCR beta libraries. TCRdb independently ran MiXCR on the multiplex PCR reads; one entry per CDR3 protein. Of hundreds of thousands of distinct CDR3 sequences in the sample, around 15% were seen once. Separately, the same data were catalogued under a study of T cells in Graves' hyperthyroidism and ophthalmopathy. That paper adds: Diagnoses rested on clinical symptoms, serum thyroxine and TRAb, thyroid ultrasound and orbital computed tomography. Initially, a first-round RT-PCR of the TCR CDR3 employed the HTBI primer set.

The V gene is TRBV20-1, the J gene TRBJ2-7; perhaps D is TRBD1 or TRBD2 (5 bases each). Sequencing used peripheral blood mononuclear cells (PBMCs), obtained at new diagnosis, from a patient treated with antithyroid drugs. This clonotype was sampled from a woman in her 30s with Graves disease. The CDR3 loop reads CSASPGAAYEQYF. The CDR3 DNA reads TGCAGTGCTTCCCCCGGGGCCGCCTACGAGCAGTACTTC.